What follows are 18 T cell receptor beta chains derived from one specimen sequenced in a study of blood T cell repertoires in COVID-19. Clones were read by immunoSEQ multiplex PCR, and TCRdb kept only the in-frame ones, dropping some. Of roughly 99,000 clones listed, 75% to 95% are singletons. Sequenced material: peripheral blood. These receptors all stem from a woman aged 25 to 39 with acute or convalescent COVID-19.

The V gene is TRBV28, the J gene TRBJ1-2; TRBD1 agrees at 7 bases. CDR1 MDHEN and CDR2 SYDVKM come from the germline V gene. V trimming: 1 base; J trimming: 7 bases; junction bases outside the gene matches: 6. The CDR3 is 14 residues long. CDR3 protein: CASSLSRGLGGYTF. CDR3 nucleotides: TGTGCCAGCAGTTTATCGAGGGGGCTCGGTGGCTACACCTTC.

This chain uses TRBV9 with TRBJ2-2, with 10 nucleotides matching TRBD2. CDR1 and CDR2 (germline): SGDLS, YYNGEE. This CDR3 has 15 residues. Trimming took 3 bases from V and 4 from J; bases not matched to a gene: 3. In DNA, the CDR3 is TGTGCCAGCAGCGGGACTAGCGGAGCCACCGGGGAGCTGTTTTTT. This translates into CASSGTSGATGELFF. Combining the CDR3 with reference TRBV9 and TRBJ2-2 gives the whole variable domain DSGVTQTPKHLITATGQRVTLRCSPRSGDLSVYWYQQSLDQGLQFLIQYYNGEERAKGNILERFSAQQFPDLHSELNLSSLELGDSALYFCASSGTSGATGELFFGEGSRLTVL.

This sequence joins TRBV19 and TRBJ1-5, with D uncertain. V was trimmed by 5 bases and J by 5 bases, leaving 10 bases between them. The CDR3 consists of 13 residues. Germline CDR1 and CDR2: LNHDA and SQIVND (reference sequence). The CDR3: CASSLTMDQPQHF. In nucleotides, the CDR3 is TGTGCCAGTAGTCTAACGATGGATCAGCCCCAGCATTTT.

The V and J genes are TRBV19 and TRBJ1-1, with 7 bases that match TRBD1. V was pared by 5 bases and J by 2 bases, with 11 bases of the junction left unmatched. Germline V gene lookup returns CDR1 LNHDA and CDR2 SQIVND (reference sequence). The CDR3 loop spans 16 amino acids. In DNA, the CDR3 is TGTGCCAGTAGTCCATGGGACAGACCCGTTAACACTGAAGCTTTCTTT. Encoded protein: CASSPWDRPVNTEAFF.

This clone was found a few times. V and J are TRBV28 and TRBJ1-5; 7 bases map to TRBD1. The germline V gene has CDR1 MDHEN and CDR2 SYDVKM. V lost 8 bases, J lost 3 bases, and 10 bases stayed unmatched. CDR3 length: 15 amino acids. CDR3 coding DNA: TGTGCCAGCTCAGGGGGTGGATACTTCAATCAGCCCCAGCATTTT. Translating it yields CASSGGGYFNQPQHF.

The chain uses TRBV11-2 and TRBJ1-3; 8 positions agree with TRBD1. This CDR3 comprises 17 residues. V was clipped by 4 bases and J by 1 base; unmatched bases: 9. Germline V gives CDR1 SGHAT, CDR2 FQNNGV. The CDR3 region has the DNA TGTGCCAGCAGCTCGTGGCCGGACAGGGAATCTGGAAACACCATATATTTT. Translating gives CASSSWPDRESGNTIYF.

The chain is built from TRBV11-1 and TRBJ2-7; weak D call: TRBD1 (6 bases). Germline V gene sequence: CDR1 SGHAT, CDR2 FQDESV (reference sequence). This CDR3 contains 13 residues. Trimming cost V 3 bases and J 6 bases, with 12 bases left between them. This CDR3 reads CASSFGQPSEQYF. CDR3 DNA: TGTGCCAGCAGCTTTGGACAGCCCTCCGAGCAGTACTTC.

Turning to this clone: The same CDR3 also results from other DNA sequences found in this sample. The CDR3 DNA reads as TGTGCCAGCTCACCGGGACAATATGGCTACACCTTC. It is translated as CASSPGQYGYTF. The gene calls are TRBV18 and TRBJ1-2; D may be TRBD1 (6 bases). Germline CDR1 and CDR2: KGHSH and LQKENI. V was clipped by 3 bases and J by 5 bases, with 7 bases between them. The CDR3 is 12 residues long.

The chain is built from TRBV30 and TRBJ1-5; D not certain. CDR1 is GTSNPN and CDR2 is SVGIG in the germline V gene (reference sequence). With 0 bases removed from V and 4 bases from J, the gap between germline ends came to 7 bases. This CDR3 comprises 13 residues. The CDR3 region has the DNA TGTGCCTGGAGTGTCCAAATGAATCAGCCCCAGCATTTT. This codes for CAWSVQMNQPQHF.

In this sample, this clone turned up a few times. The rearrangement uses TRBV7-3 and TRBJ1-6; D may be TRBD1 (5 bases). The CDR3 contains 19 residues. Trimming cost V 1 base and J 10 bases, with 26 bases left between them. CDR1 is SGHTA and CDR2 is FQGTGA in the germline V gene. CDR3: CASSLNGGASAGGESPLHF. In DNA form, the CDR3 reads TGTGCCAGCAGCTTAAACGGAGGGGCTTCGGCAGGTGGAGAGTCACCCCTCCACTTT.

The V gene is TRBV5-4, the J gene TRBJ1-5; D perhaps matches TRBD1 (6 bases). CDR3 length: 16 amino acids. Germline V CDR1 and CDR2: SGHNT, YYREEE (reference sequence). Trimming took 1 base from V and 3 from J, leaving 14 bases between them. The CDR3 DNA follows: TGTGCCAGCAGCTTGTACTGGACAGCCATCAATCAGCCCCAGCATTTT. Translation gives CASSLYWTAINQPQHF.

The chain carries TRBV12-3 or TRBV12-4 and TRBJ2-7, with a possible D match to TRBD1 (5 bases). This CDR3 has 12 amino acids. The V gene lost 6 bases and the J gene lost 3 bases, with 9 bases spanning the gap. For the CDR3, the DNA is TGTGCCAGCAGCTCCACAGGCTACGAGCAGTACTTC. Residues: CASSSTGYEQYF.

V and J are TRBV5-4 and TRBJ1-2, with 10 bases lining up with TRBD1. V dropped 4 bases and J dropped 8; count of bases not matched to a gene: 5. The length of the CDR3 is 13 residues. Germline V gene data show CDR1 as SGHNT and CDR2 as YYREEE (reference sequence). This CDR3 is CASSADRGRGYTF. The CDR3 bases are TGTGCCAGCAGCGCAGACAGGGGGCGAGGCTACACCTTC. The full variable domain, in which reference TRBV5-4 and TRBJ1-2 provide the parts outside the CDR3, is ETGVTQSPTHLIKTRGQQVTLRCSSQSGHNTVSWYQQALGQGPQFIFQYYREEENGRGNFPPRFSGLQFPNYSSELNVNALELDDSALYLCASSADRGRGYTFGSGTRLTVV.

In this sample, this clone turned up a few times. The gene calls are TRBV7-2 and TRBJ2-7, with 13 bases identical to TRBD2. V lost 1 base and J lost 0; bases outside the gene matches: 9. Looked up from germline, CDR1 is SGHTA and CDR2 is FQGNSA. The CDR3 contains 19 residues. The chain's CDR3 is CASSLVLGLAGRSSYEQYF. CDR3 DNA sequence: TGTGCCAGCAGCTTAGTACTGGGACTAGCGGGACGGAGCTCCTACGAGCAGTACTTC.

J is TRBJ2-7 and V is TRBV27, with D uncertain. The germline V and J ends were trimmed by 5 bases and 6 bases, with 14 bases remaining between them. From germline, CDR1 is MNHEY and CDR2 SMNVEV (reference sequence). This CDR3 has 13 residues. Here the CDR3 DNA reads TGTGCCAGCAGTCCCCAGGTGGCGTTCGAGCAGTACTTC. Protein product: CASSPQVAFEQYF.

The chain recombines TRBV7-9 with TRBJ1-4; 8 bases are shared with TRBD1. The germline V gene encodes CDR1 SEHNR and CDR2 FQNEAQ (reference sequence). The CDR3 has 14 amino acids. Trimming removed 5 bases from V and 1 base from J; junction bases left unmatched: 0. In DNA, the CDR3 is TGTGCCAGCAGCGGACAGGGAACTAATGAAAAACTGTTTTTT. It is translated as CASSGQGTNEKLFF.

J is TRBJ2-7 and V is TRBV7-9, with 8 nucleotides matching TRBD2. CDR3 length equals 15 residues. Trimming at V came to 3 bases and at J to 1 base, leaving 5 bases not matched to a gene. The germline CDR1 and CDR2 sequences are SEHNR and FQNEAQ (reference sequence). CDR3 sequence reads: CASSFRPSGSYEQYF. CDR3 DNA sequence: TGTGCCAGCAGCTTTAGACCTAGCGGGTCCTACGAGCAGTACTTC.

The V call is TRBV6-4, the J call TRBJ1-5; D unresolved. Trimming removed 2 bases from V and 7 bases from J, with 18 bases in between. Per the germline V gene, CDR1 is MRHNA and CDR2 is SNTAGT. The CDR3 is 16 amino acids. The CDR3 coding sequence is TGTGCCAGCAGTGACCCGAAACTTCTGAGGAGGCAGCCCCAGCATTTT. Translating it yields CASSDPKLLRRQPQHF.